These 15 T cell receptor beta chains were all obtained from the same sample, sequenced in a study of blood T cell repertoires in COVID-19. The method was immunoSEQ multiplex PCR; TCRdb's version includes in-frame clones alone and lacks a portion of them. Among 200,000 to 300,000 clones, about 83% were seen once, and the ten largest hold 4% to 4.5%. The sequencing sample was made of peripheral blood. The origin of the receptors is a man between 45 and 60 years old with acute or convalescent COVID-19.

The chain employs TRBV6-4 and TRBJ1-6; D not certain. Germline-derived CDR1 and CDR2 are MRHNA and SNTAGT. CDR3 length equals 15 residues. V was clipped by 3 bases and J by 5 bases, with 11 bases between them. CDR3 nucleotide sequence: TGTGCCAGCAGTGAAATGGCCTTGGATAATTCACCCCTCCACTTT. Amino acids: CASSEMALDNSPLHF.

J is TRBJ2-5 and V is TRBV12-2; the DNA was not compared with TRBD2, the D call given in the table. TRBV12-2 is annotated as a pseudogene. This CDR3 is built from 19 residues. The CDR3 sequence is CASRLYVLGLALGEETQYF. The CDR3 coding sequence is TGTGCAAGTCGCTTATACGTCCTAGGCCTGGCCTTAGGAGAAGAGACCCAGTACTTC.

This clone appeared once. V is TRBV2 and J is TRBJ1-2; no clear D. V was pared by 6 bases and J by 3 bases, with 8 bases between. The CDR3 is made up of 12 amino acids. In germline, CDR1 is SNHLY, CDR2 FYNNEI. The DNA of the CDR3 is TGTGCCAGCAGAGCGGACGACTATGGCTACACCTTC. Protein: CASRADDYGYTF. The complete variable domain, with remaining parts taken from reference TRBV2 and TRBJ1-2, reads EPEVTQTPSHQVTQMGQEVILRCVPISNHLYFYWYRQILGQKVEFLVSFYNNEISEKSEIFDDQFSVERPDGSNFTLKIRSTKLEDSAMYFCASRADDYGYTFGSGTRLTVV.

This rearrangement joins TRBV5-1 to TRBJ1-5; 7 bases match TRBD1. The CDR3 is 14 amino acids. Germline loops: CDR1 SGHRS, CDR2 YFSETQ. The ends lost 4 bases at V and 2 bases at J; junction bases unmatched: 3. Here the CDR3 reads CASSVGTGNQPQHF. In DNA, the CDR3 is TGCGCCAGCAGCGTTGGGACAGGCAATCAGCCCCAGCATTTT. The full variable domain, with the rest looked up from reference TRBV5-1 and TRBJ1-5, is KAGVTQTPRYLIKTRGQQVTLSCSPISGHRSVSWYQQTPGQGLQFLFEYFSETQRNKGNFPGRFSGRQFSNSRSEMNVSTLELGDSALYLCASSVGTGNQPQHFGDGTRLSIL.

The chain combines TRBV11-2 with TRBJ2-7; 8 bases line up with TRBD1. Germline V gene lookup returns CDR1 SGHAT and CDR2 FQNNGV. This CDR3 contains 14 residues. V shed 3 bases and J 5 bases; nucleotides not matched to a gene: 6. The CDR3 nucleotides are TGTGCCAGCAGCTTCGAGACAGGGGTGAACGAGCAGTACTTC. Translating it yields CASSFETGVNEQYF. The full variable domain, its missing parts supplied by reference TRBV11-2 and TRBJ2-7, is EAGVAQSPRYKIIEKRQSVAFWCNPISGHATLYWYQQILGQGPKLLIQFQNNGVVDDSQLPKDRFSAERLKGVDSTLKIQPAKLEDSAVYLCASSFETGVNEQYFGPGTRLTVT.

This clone was picked up a small number of times. The CDR3 region is CATQGRGGGLSTEAFF. DNA for the CDR3: TGTGCCACCCAGGGACGCGGGGGCGGTTTGAGCACTGAAGCTTTCTTT. The chain carries TRBV24-1 and TRBJ1-1; TRBD1 might be the D (6 bases). Trimming removed 9 bases from V and 4 bases from J, with 23 bases in between. Germline assignment: CDR1 KGHDR and CDR2 SFDVKD. The CDR3 length is 16 residues.

The chain links TRBV4-1 to TRBJ1-6; D perhaps matches TRBD1 (6 bases). The CDR3 totals 17 residues. Trimming took 4 bases from V and 8 from J, leaving 21 bases between them. In germline, CDR1 is MGHRA, CDR2 YSYEKL. In nucleotides, the CDR3 is TGCGCCAGCAGCCTCGCTCGACTCGGTCAGGGGCATTCACCCCTCCACTTT. Protein sequence: CASSLARLGQGHSPLHF.

V usage is TRBV4-2 and J usage is TRBJ1-4, with 9 bases matching TRBD1. The CDR3 is 15 amino acids. The germline V gene has CDR1 LGHNA and CDR2 YNFKEQ. Unmatched junction bases numbered 6, after V lost 5 bases and J lost 5 bases. CDR3 residues: CASSSRTGENEKLFF. CDR3 coding DNA: TGTGCCAGCAGCTCGCGGACAGGGGAAAATGAAAAACTGTTTTTT.

J is TRBJ2-7 and V is TRBV13; tentative D call: TRBD1 (5 bases). The V and J ends lost 0 bases and 4 bases respectively, with 7 bases between them. CDR1 PRHDT and CDR2 FYEKMQ come from the germline V gene (reference sequence). The CDR3 covers 13 residues. The DNA of the CDR3 is TGTGCCAGCAGCTTAGGGACAGCGTACGAGCAGTACTTC. This translates into CASSLGTAYEQYF.

V and J are TRBV5-1 and TRBJ1-1, with D maybe TRBD1 (5 bases). Per the germline V gene, CDR1 is SGHRS and CDR2 is YFSETQ. Trimming left V 4 bases short and J 4 bases short, with 14 bases between. The CDR3 sequence is 14 residues long. The CDR3 nucleotides read TGCGCCAGCAGCCAAGGGGCAGGATTCACTGAAGCTTTCTTT. This sequence encodes CASSQGAGFTEAFF.

V and J are TRBV27 and TRBJ1-5; 8 bases map to TRBD1. V gave up 2 bases and J gave up 6 bases; unmatched junction bases: 3. This CDR3 region has 14 residues. CDR1 MNHEY and CDR2 SMNVEV come from the germline V gene (reference sequence). Written as DNA, the CDR3 is TGTGCCAGCAGTTTAGCAGGGGGCGGTCAGCCCCAGCATTTT. Its translation: CASSLAGGGQPQHF.

The chain is built from TRBV28 and TRBJ1-2; D gene uncertain. V shed 5 bases and J shed 6 bases, with 22 bases lying between them. Germline V CDR1 and CDR2: MDHEN, SYDVKM. The CDR3 has 16 residues. CDR3 bases: TGTGCCAGCAGTACGCCGACGGGCTTGGGAGGGCATGGCTACACCTTC. Its translation is CASSTPTGLGGHGYTF.

The chain uses TRBV3-1 (or the pseudogene TRBV3-2) and TRBJ2-7; D is ambiguous. CDR1 and CDR2 from the germline V gene are LGHDT and YNNKEL (reference sequence). The CDR3 extends over 14 amino acids. The V and J ends lost 6 bases and 0 bases respectively, with 12 bases between them. The CDR3, as DNA: TGTGCCAGCAGTCTATCGGTGAGCTCCTACGAGCAGTACTTC. The encoded protein is CASSLSVSSYEQYF.

V usage is TRBV2 and J usage is TRBJ1-1; 7 bases are a match to TRBD1. The CDR3 extends over 14 amino acids. Germline V CDR1 and CDR2: SNHLY, FYNNEI. V lost 5 bases, J lost 1 base, and 4 bases stayed unmatched. CDR3 DNA sequence: TGTGCCAGCAGTCCCAGGGGGTCGAACACTGAAGCTTTCTTT. It translates to CASSPRGSNTEAFF.

This chain uses TRBV10-3 with TRBJ2-7; 8 positions agree with TRBD2. The junction had 8 bases not matched to a gene; V was cut back by 4 bases and J by 0 bases. The CDR3 has 16 amino acids. Germline loops: CDR1 ENHRY, CDR2 SYGVKD. The CDR3 is CAISGLAGSSSYEQYF. The CDR3 DNA sequence: TGTGCCATCAGTGGTTTAGCGGGATCTTCCTCCTACGAGCAGTACTTC.